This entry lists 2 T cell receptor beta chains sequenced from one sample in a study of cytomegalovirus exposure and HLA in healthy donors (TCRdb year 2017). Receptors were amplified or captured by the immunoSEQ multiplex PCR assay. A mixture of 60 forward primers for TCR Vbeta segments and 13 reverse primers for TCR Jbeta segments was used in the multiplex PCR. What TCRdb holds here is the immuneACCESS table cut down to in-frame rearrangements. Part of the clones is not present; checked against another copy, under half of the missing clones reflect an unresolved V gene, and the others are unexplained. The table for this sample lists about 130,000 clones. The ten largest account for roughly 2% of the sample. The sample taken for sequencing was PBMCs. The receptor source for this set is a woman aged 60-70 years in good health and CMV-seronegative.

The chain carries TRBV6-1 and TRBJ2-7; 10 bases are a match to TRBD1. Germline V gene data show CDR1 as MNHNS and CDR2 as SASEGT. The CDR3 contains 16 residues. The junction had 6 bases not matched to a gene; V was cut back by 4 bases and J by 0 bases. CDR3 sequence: CASSAGDRGFSYEQYF. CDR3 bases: TGTGCCAGCAGTGCCGGGGACAGGGGTTTCTCCTACGAGCAGTACTTC.

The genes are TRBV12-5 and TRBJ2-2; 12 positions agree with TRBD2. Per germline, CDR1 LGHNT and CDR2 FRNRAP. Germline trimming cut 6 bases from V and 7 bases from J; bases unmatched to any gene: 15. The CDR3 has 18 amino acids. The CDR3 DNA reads TGTGCTAGTGGCTCGACTCCGCTAGCGGGAGGGCCCGGCGGGGAGCTGTTTTTT. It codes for CASGSTPLAGGPGGELFF.